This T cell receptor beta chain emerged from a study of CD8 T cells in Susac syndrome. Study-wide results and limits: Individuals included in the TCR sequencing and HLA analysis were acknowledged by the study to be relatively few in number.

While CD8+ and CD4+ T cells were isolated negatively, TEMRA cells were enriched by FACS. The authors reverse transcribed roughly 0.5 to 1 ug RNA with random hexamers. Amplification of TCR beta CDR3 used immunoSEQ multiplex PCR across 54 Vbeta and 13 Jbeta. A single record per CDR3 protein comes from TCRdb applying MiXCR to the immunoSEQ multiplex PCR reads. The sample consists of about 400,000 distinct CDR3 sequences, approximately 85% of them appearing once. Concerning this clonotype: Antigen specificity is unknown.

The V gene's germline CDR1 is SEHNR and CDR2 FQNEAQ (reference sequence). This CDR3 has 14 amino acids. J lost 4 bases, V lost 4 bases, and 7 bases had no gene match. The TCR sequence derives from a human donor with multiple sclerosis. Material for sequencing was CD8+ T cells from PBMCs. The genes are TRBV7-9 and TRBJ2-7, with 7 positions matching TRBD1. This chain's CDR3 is CASSSRQGRYEQYF. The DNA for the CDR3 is TGTGCCAGCAGCTCCAGACAGGGCCGGTACGAGCAGTACTTC.